This T cell receptor (beta chain) came from a study of beta chain features in type 1 diabetes. For this clone: Antigen: not known.

Study conclusions and caveats: Short templates might get an advantage during PCR, and this would be equal in patients and controls.

Investigators reverse transcribed all isolated RNA, so they sequenced expressed TCRB transcripts. Sequencing was performed with immunoSEQ multiplex PCR; in TCRdb, only in-frame clones are kept and a portion is missing. The data hold 300,000 or so clones, with 7.5% to 9% observed a single time. The CDR3 covers 13 residues. Looked up from germline, CDR1 is SGHVS and CDR2 is FQNEAQ. The ends lost 4 bases at V and 5 bases at J; junction bases unmatched: 3. Material for sequencing was central memory CD4+ T cells from blood. This chain links TRBV7-8 with TRBJ2-3; 7 bases line up with TRBD2. This TCR was recovered from a woman under 30 in good health. The CDR3 coding sequence is TGTGCCAGCAGCTGGTCTAGCGGAGATACGCAGTATTTT. It specifies CASSWSSGDTQYF.